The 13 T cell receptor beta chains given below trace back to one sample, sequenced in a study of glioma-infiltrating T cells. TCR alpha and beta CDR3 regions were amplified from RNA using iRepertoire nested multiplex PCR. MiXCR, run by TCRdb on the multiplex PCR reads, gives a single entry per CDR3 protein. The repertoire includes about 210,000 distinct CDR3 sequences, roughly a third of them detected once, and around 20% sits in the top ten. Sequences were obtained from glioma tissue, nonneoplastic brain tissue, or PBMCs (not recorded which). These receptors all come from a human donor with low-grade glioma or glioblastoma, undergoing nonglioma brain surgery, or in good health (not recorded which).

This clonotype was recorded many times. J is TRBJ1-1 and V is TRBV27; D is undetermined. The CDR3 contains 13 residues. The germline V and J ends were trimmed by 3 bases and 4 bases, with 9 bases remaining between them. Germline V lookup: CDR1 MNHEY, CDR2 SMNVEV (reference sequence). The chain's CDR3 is CASSLSAGTEAFF. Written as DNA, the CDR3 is TGTGCCAGCAGTTTGTCCGCAGGCACTGAAGCTTTCTTT.

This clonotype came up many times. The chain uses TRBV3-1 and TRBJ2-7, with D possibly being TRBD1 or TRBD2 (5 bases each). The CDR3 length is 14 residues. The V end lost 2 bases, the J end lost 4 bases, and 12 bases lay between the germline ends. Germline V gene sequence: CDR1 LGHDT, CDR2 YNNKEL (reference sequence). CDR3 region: CASSQQRWGYEQYF. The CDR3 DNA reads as TGTGCCAGCAGCCAACAGCGGTGGGGGTACGAGCAGTACTTC.

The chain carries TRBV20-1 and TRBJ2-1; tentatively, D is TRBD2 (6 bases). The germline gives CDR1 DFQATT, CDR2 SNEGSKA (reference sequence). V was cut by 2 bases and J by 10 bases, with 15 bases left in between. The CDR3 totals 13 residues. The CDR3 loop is CSARPGLANEQFF. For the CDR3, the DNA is TGCAGTGCTAGACCGGGCCTAGCGAACGAGCAGTTCTTC.

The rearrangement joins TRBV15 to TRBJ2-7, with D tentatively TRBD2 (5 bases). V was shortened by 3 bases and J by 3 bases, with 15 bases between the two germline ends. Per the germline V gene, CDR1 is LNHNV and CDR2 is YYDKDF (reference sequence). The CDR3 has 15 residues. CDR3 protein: CATSSPPGSHYEQYF. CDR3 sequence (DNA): TGTGCCACCAGCAGTCCTCCGGGATCCCACTACGAGCAGTACTTC.

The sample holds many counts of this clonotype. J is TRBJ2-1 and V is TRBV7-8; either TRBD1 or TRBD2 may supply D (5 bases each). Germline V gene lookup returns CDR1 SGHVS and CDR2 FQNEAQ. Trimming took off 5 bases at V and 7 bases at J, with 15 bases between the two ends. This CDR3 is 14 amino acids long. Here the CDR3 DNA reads TGTGCCAGCAGCGAGGGCGCCCAGGGAAATGAGCAGTTCTTC. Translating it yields CASSEGAQGNEQFF.

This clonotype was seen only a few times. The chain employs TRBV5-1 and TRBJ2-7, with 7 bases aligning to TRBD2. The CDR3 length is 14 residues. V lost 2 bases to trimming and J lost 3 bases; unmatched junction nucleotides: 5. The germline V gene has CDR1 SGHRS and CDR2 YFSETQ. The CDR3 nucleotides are TGCGCCAGCAGCTTAGCTAGCGGCCTCTACGAGCAGTACTTC. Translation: CASSLASGLYEQYF.

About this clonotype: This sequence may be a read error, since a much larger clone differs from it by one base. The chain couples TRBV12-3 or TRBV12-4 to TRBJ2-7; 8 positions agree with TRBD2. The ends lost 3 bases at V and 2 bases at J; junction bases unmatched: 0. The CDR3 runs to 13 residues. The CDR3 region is CASSFSGTYEQYF. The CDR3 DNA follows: TGTGCCAGCAGTTTTAGCGGGACCTACGAGCAGTACTTC.

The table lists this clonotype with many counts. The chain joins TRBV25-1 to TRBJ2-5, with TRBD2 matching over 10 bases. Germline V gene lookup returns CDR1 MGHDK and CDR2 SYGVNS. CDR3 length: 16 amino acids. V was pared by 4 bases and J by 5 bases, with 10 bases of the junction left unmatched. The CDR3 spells CASSVSRLAGVETQYF. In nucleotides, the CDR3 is TGTGCCAGCAGTGTGTCCCGACTAGCGGGCGTTGAGACCCAGTACTTC.

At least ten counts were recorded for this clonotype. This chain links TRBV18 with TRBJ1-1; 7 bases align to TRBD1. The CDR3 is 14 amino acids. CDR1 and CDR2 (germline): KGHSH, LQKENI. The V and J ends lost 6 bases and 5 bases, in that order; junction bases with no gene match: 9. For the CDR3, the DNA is TGTGCCAGCTCCCCCGCAACAGGGGCAACTGAAGCTTTCTTT. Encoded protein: CASSPATGATEAFF.

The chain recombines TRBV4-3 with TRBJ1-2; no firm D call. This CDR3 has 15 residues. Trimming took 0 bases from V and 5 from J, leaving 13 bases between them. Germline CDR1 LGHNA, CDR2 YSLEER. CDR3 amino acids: CASSQDPRAGYGYTF. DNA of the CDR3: TGCGCCAGCAGCCAAGACCCGCGTGCCGGATATGGCTACACCTTC.

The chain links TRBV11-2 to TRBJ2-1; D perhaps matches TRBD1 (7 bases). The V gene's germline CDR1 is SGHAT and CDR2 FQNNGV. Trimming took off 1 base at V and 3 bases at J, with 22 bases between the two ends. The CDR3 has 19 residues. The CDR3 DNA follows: TGTGCCAGCAGCTTAGGAGGGGGACAGTCTAGCGCATTCTACAATGAGCAGTTCTTC. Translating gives CASSLGGGQSSAFYNEQFF. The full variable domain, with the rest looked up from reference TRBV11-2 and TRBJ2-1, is EAGVAQSPRYKIIEKRQSVAFWCNPISGHATLYWYQQILGQGPKLLIQFQNNGVVDDSQLPKDRFSAERLKGVDSTLKIQPAKLEDSAVYLCASSLGGGQSSAFYNEQFFGPGTRLTVL.

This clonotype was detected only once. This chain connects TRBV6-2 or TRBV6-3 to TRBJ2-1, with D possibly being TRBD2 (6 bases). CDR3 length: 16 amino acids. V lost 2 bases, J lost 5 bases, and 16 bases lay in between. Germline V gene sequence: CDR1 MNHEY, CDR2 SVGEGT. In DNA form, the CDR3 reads TGTGCCAGCAGTTACGGTTGGGCCAGGAGGGACAATGAGCAGTTCTTC. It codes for CASSYGWARRDNEQFF.

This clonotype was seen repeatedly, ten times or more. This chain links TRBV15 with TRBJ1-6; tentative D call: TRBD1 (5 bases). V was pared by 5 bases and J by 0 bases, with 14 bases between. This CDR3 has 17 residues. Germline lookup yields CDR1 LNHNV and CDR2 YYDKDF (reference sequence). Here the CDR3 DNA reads TGTGCCACCAGCGGGACGGCGGAGAGCTCCTATAATTCACCCCTCCACTTT. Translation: CATSGTAESSYNSPLHF.